This TCR beta chain was documented in a study of beta chain features in type 1 diabetes. This clone was observed a handful of times. Germline loops: CDR1 SGHDN, CDR2 FVKESK. V was trimmed by 5 bases and J by 7 bases, leaving 8 bases between them. CDR3 length: 11 amino acids. The authors reverse transcribed all of the isolated RNA, so sequencing captured expressed TCRB transcripts. Assay: immunoSEQ multiplex PCR; the TCRdb copy retains only in-frame clones and omits some. The sample includes around 430,000 clones, approximately 30% of them seen just once. Every donor provided one heparinised blood draw, which averaged about 120 mL. CD4+ cells of the naive, central memory, regulatory and stem cell-like memory types were sorted via CD45RO/CCR7/CD25/CD127/CD95/CD27.

The sequenced sample consisted of naive CD4+ T cells from blood. The rearrangement joins TRBV14 to TRBJ2-5; D ambiguous. This receptor was taken from a man aged 18 to 29 in good health. The chain's CDR3 is CASSAGSTQYF. CDR3 coding DNA: TGTGCCAGCAGCGCCGGGTCGACCCAGTACTTC. The full variable domain, its missing parts supplied by reference TRBV14 and TRBJ2-5, is EAGVTQFPSHSVIEKGQTVTLRCDPISGHDNLYWYRRVMGKEIKFLLHFVKESKQDESGMPNNRFLAERTGGTYSTLKVQPAELEDSGVYFCASSAGSTQYFGPGTRLLVL.